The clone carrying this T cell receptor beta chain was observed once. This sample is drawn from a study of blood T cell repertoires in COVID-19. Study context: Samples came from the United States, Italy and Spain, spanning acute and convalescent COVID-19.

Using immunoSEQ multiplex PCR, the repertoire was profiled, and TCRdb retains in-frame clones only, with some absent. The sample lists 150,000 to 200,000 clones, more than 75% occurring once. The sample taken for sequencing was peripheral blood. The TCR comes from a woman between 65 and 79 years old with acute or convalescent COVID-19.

CDR3 residues: CASSSGLADYNEQFF. The CDR3 nucleotides are TGTGCCAGCAGCTCGGGACTAGCGGACTACAATGAGCAGTTCTTC. The V and J genes are TRBV7-8 and TRBJ2-1; 11 bases line up with TRBD2. The germline V gene encodes CDR1 SGHVS and CDR2 FQNEAQ. Germline trimming cut 4 bases from V and 3 bases from J; bases unmatched to any gene: 2. CDR3 length: 15 amino acids.